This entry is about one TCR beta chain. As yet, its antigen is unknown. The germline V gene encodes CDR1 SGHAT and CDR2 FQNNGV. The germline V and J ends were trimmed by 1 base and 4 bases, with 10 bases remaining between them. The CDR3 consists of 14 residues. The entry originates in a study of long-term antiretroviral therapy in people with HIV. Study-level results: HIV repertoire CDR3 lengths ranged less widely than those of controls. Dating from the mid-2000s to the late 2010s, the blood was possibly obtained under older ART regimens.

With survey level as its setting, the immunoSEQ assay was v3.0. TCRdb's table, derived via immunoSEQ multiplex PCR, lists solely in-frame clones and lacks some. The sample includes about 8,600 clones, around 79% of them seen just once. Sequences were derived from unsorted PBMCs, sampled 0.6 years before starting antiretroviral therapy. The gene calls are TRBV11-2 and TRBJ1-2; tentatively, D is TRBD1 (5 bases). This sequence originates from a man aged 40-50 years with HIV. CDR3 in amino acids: CASSLAGFTYGYTF. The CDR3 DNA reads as TGTGCCAGCAGCTTAGCAGGGTTTACCTATGGCTACACCTTC.